Sequencing of this T cell receptor (beta chain) was carried out in a study of cytomegalovirus exposure and HLA in healthy donors. CDR1 and CDR2 from the germline V gene are SGHNT and YYREEE (reference sequence). Trimming removed 6 bases from V and 3 bases from J; junction bases left unmatched: 4. The CDR3 has 15 amino acids. In the PCR, 60 Vbeta and 13 Jbeta primers were used. Method: immunoSEQ multiplex PCR; TCRdb's copy keeps in-frame clones and lacks some. This sample has roughly 130,000 clones, with roughly 78% found just once. The rearrangement joins TRBV5-4 to TRBJ2-3; 13 bases are a match to TRBD2. The receptor's source is a man under 40 in good health and CMV-seronegative. The specimen was PBMCs. The CDR3 nucleotides are TGTGCCAGCACTACTAGCGGGGGGGCGACAGATACGCAGTATTTT. This sequence encodes CASTTSGGATDTQYF.